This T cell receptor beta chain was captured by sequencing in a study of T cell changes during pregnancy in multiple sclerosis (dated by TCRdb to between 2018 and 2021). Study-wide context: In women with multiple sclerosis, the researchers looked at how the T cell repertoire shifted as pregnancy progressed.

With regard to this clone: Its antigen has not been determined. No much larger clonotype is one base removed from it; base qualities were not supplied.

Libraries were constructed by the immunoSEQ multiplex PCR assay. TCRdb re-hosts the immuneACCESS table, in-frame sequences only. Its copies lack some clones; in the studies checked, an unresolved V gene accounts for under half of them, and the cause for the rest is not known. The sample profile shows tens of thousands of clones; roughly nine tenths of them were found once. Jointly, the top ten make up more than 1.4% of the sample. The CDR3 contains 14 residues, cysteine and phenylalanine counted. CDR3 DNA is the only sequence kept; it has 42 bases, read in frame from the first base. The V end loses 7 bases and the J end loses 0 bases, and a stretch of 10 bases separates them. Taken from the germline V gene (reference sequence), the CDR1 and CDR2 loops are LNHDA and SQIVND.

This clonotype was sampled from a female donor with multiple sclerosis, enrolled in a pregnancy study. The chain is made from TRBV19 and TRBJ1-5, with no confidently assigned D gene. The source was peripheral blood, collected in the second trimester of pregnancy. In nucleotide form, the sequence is TGTGCCAGTACTTCACAGTATAGCAATCAGCCCCAGCATTTT. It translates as CASTSQYSNQPQHF.